The T cell receptor (beta chain) under discussion was sequenced for a study of blood T cell repertoires in COVID-19. Study context: Researchers got acute and convalescent COVID-19 samples from the United States, Italy and Spain. In each case, the material was cDNA or gDNA derived from T cells, B-cell-depleted T cells, or PBMCs.

In the original workflow: Reference gene primer amplification gave nucleated cell count estimates. TCRdb's copy holds only in-frame clones and misses some; the assay was immunoSEQ multiplex PCR. For V, J and clone size, that table is used; D and trimming come from the DNA. The repertoire holds about 200,000 clones, with around 83% as singletons. There are 14 residues in the CDR3. V lost 1 base and J 10 bases, leaving 16 bases between the germline ends. Germline-derived CDR1 and CDR2 are LGHNA and YSLEER. This sequence was found in a woman of 80 years or more with acute or convalescent COVID-19. J is TRBJ1-1 and V is TRBV4-3, with D possibly matching TRBD1 (5 bases). Sequenced input: peripheral blood. CDR3 sequence (DNA): TGCGCCAGCAGCCAAGGTATCCGGCAGGGCGGAGCTTTCTTT. Translating gives CASSQGIRQGGAFF.